Below are 5 T cell receptor beta chains sequenced from a single sample in a study of shared clonotypes between healthy human individuals. Libraries were prepared by immunoSEQ multiplex PCR; TCRdb keeps only in-frame clonotypes and omits some of them. The data hold approximately 840,000 clones, with 96% observed a single time. The naive CD8 population came from CD45RO-negative cells selected for CCR7, without terminally differentiated effector memory CD45RA+ cells. The sequencing input was naive CD8+ T cells sorted from blood. These receptors were collected from a man in his thirties or forties in good health.

The V call is TRBV28, the J call TRBJ1-1, with no clear D. The V end lost 6 bases, the J end lost 1 base, and 3 bases lay between the germline ends. Germline assignment: CDR1 MDHEN and CDR2 SYDVKM. The CDR3 consists of 11 residues. The CDR3: CASRGNTEAFF. The CDR3 DNA reads TGTGCCAGCAGGGGGAACACTGAAGCTTTCTTT.

This chain connects TRBV4-1 to TRBJ1-5; D gene uncertain. In germline, CDR1 is MGHRA, CDR2 YSYEKL. The CDR3 totals 16 residues. V lost 2 bases and J 5 bases, leaving 16 bases between the germline ends. The CDR3 nucleotides read TGCGCCAGCAGCCAATCTCACATAGGGTTGTATCAGCCCCAGCATTTT. Protein product: CASSQSHIGLYQPQHF.

V usage is TRBV10-1 and J usage is TRBJ2-1; D unclear. CDR3 length equals 15 residues. From germline, CDR1 is WNHNN and CDR2 SYGVQD (reference sequence). Between the trimmed V and J ends, which lost 6 bases and 0 bases, there was a span of 12 bases. The CDR3 nucleotides are TGCGCCAGCAGCCTTAGCACTGGCTCCTACAATGAGCAGTTCTTC. Encoded protein: CASSLSTGSYNEQFF.

The rearrangement uses TRBV28 and TRBJ2-7; D remains ambiguous. Germline-derived CDR1 and CDR2 are MDHEN and SYDVKM. The V gene lost 1 base and the J gene lost 3 bases, with 13 bases spanning the gap. The CDR3 contains 15 residues. The CDR3 DNA sequence: TGTGCCAGCAGTTTATCGGACCGAGAAGGCTACGAGCAGTACTTC. As protein: CASSLSDREGYEQYF. The whole variable domain, remainder taken from reference TRBV28 and TRBJ2-7, is DVKVTQSSRYLVKRTGEKVFLECVQDMDHENMFWYRQDPGLGLRLIYFSYDVKMKEKGDIPEGYSVSREKKERFSLILESASTNQTSMYLCASSLSDREGYEQYFGPGTRLTVT.

The chain combines TRBV9 with TRBJ1-1, with 7 bases matching TRBD1. Germline values: CDR1 SGDLS, CDR2 YYNGEE. Trimming cost V 0 bases and J 2 bases; bases outside gene matches: 4. The CDR3 has 15 amino acids. The DNA for the CDR3 is TGTGCCAGCAGCGTAGCGGGACAGATCAACACTGAAGCTTTCTTT. It codes for CASSVAGQINTEAFF.